This entry lists 18 T cell receptor beta chains sequenced from one sample in a study of early T cells in non-severe SARS-CoV-2 infection. TCRdb passed the 5' RACE reads through MiXCR, listing each CDR3 protein once. The sample carries tens of thousands of distinct CDR3 sequences, 11% recorded once. Sequencing used whole blood, obtained at baseline. The receptors here all came from an adult who was a healthcare worker with PCR-confirmed SARS-CoV-2 infection or an uninfected control (not recorded which).

The chain recombines TRBV20-1 with TRBJ1-1; D is perhaps TRBD1 (5 bases). CDR1 is DFQATT and CDR2 is SNEGSKA in the germline V gene (reference sequence). V lost 3 bases to trimming and J lost 3 bases, with 11 bases between them. The CDR3 length is 13 residues. The DNA for the CDR3 is TGCAGTGCTAGGGGGCAGGCTCACACTGAAGCTTTCTTT. It is translated as CSARGQAHTEAFF.

This clonotype was seen only a few times. The genes are TRBV2 and TRBJ2-3; 14 nucleotides agree with TRBD2. CDR3 length: 18 amino acids. The germline gives CDR1 SNHLY, CDR2 FYNNEI. The trim removed 8 bases at V and 0 bases at J, leaving 10 bases unmatched. This chain's CDR3 is CASLPGLAGVPSTDTQYF. For the CDR3, the DNA is TGTGCCAGCCTCCCGGGACTAGCGGGGGTCCCAAGCACAGATACGCAGTATTTT.

The rearrangement joins TRBV20-1 to TRBJ1-4; 8 bases agree with TRBD1. Germline CDR1 reads DFQATT; CDR2 reads SNEGSKA (reference sequence). The CDR3 has 15 residues. The V gene end was trimmed by 4 bases and the J gene end by 2 bases; junction bases not matched to a gene: 6. CDR3 protein: CSATQGAGTNEKLFF. DNA for the CDR3: TGCAGTGCTACCCAGGGGGCTGGGACTAATGAAAAACTGTTTTTT.

V gene TRBV2 combines with J gene TRBJ1-4; D uncertain. Germline lookup yields CDR1 SNHLY and CDR2 FYNNEI. The CDR3 runs to 13 residues. Trimming took 4 bases from V and 5 from J, leaving 8 bases between them. For the CDR3, the DNA is TGTGCCAGCAGTGCTGGGAGGAATGAAAAACTGTTTTTT. This gives the protein CASSAGRNEKLFF.

This clonotype came up many times. CDR3 nucleotides: TGTGCCAGCTCACCGGACGACAGGTTGAATACACATTACGAGCAGTACTTC. As protein: CASSPDDRLNTHYEQYF. This sequence joins TRBV18 and TRBJ2-7; maybe TRBD1 (6 bases). V lost 3 bases and J lost 4, with 22 bases in between. Germline V lookup: CDR1 KGHSH, CDR2 LQKENI. This CDR3 spans 17 amino acids.

V usage is TRBV4-2 and J usage is TRBJ2-5; D is perhaps TRBD2 (6 bases). Trimming took off 0 bases at V and 2 bases at J, with 16 bases between the two ends. Per germline, CDR1 LGHNA and CDR2 YNFKEQ. CDR3 length: 17 residues. Here the CDR3 reads CASSQDRVAAIQETQYF. CDR3 nucleotide sequence: TGTGCCAGCAGCCAAGATAGGGTAGCGGCGATTCAAGAGACCCAGTACTTC.

In this sample, this clonotype turned up many times. The J gene is TRBJ2-7, the V gene TRBV7-2; tentatively, D is TRBD2 (7 bases). CDR3 size: 15 residues. V was pared by 1 base and J by 2 bases, with 12 bases between. Looked up from germline, CDR1 is SGHTA and CDR2 is FQGNSA. CDR3 DNA: TGTGCCAGCAGCTTAGTCGCGGGGGCCCCCTACGAGCAGTACTTC. Translation: CASSLVAGAPYEQYF.

This clonotype was counted a few times. The CDR3 protein is CASTRSGVLHNEQFF. CDR3 nucleotides: TGTGCCAGCACCCGTAGCGGGGTCCTCCACAATGAGCAGTTCTTC. The J gene is TRBJ2-1, the V gene TRBV12-3 or TRBV12-4, with 8 bases lining up with TRBD2. The CDR3 loop spans 15 amino acids. With V trimmed by 7 bases and J by 5 bases, 10 bases remained unmatched.

This clonotype was observed a handful of times. The rearrangement joins TRBV9 to TRBJ2-1; perhaps TRBD2 as D (6 bases). V was cut by 4 bases and J by 5 bases, with 10 bases left in between. There are 13 residues in the CDR3. From germline, CDR1 is SGDLS and CDR2 YYNGEE. CDR3 in DNA: TGTGCCAGCAGCTCGACGGGGGACAATGAGCAGTTCTTC. Protein: CASSSTGDNEQFF.

In this sample, this clonotype turned up a few times. V gene TRBV30 combines with J gene TRBJ1-1; D not resolved. Germline V gene lookup returns CDR1 GTSNPN and CDR2 SVGIG (reference sequence). V dropped 4 bases and J dropped 5 bases, with 14 bases sitting between them. This CDR3 has 13 residues. This CDR3 reads CAWTMDYKTEAFF. Written as DNA, the CDR3 is TGTGCCTGGACAATGGACTACAAAACTGAAGCTTTCTTT. Looking up the rest from reference TRBV30 and TRBJ1-1 gives the full variable domain: SQTIHQWPATLVQPVGSPLSLECTVEGTSNPNLYWYRQAAGRGLQLLFYSVGIGQISSEVPQNLSASRPQDRQFILSSKKLLLSDSGFYLCAWTMDYKTEAFFGQGTRLTVV.

The genes are TRBV12-3 or TRBV12-4 and TRBJ2-1, with 13 bases identical to TRBD2. The CDR3 consists of 16 residues. V was clipped by 5 bases and J by 4 bases; unmatched bases: 5. The CDR3 coding sequence is TGTGCCAGCAGTCACAGGGGACTAGCGGGGTACAATGAGCAGTTCTTC. Its protein product is CASSHRGLAGYNEQFF.

The V gene is TRBV18, the J gene TRBJ1-1; perhaps TRBD1 as D (5 bases). With 3 bases removed from V and 1 base from J, the gap between germline ends came to 18 bases. CDR3 length: 17 amino acids. Germline CDR1 and CDR2: KGHSH and LQKENI. Written as DNA, the CDR3 is TGTGCCAGCTCACCGGATTTAGGGACTTCGAGGAACACTGAAGCTTTCTTT. Translating gives CASSPDLGTSRNTEAFF.

The sample holds a few counts of this clonotype. This chain joins TRBV6-2 or TRBV6-3 and TRBJ2-7; 11 nucleotides line up with TRBD1. With V trimmed by 10 bases and J by 2 bases, 7 bases remained unmatched. Germline lookup yields CDR1 MNHEY and CDR2 SVGEGT. This CDR3 spans 14 amino acids. CDR3 loop: CAIGPGQGAYEQYF. The CDR3 region has the DNA TGTGCCATCGGACCGGGACAGGGGGCCTACGAGCAGTACTTC.

About this clonotype itself: The DNA is omitted, as the CDR3 cannot be located on it reliably, and the CDR3 follows TCRdb's listing. The rearrangement uses TRBV9 and TRBJ2-2; TRBD2, the table's D call, lacks a check against the DNA. Including both end residues, the CDR3 is 18 amino acids long. The V gene's germline CDR1 is SGDLS and CDR2 YYNGEE. The CDR3 reads CASSAFKRGKAAPGSCFF.

This clonotype came up many times. The chain carries TRBV7-8 and TRBJ2-1, with 7 bases lining up with TRBD2. The CDR3 is 9 residues long. Germline CDR1 is SGHVS and CDR2 is FQNEAQ. J was trimmed by 9 bases and V by 10 bases; bases with no gene match: 0. Here the CDR3 reads CATGGEQFF. Written as DNA, the CDR3 is TGTGCCACGGGGGGTGAGCAGTTCTTC.

This rearrangement joins TRBV20-1 to TRBJ1-4; D is uncertain. Trimming shortened V by 5 bases and J by 8 bases, and 9 bases separated the two germline ends. The length of the CDR3 is 11 residues. Germline values: CDR1 DFQATT, CDR2 SNEGSKA (reference sequence). CDR3 bases: TGCAGTGCTCTCACGTACGAAAAACTGTTTTTT. This encodes CSALTYEKLFF.

V usage is TRBV14 and J usage is TRBJ1-5; the match to TRBD1 covers 8 bases. V trimming: 0 bases; J trimming: 0 bases; junction bases outside the gene matches: 10. Germline CDR1 reads SGHDN; CDR2 reads FVKESK. The CDR3 totals 19 residues. The CDR3: CASSQDVSGGANSNQPQHF. CDR3 nucleotides: TGTGCCAGCAGCCAAGATGTTTCAGGGGGCGCAAATAGCAATCAGCCCCAGCATTTT. The full variable domain, its missing parts supplied by reference TRBV14 and TRBJ1-5, is EAGVTQFPSHSVIEKGQTVTLRCDPISGHDNLYWYRRVMGKEIKFLLHFVKESKQDESGMPNNRFLAERTGGTYSTLKVQPAELEDSGVYFCASSQDVSGGANSNQPQHFGDGTRLSIL.

This clonotype was counted a few times. One end of the junction varies from germline; a read error may be responsible. The chain carries TRBV5-1 and TRBJ1-5; D unresolved. Germline lookup yields CDR1 SGHRS and CDR2 YFSETQ. The CDR3 covers 13 residues. The CDR3 sequence: CVSSLGQNQPQHF. The CDR3 coding sequence is TGCGTCAGCAGCTTAGGGCAAAATCAGCCCCAGCATTTT. Full variable domain (rest looked up from reference TRBV5-1 and TRBJ1-5): KAGVTQTPRYLIKTRGQQVTLSCSPISGHRSVSWYQQTPGQGLQFLFEYFSETQRNKGNFPGRFSGRQFSNSRSEMNVSTLELGDSALYLCVSSLGQNQPQHFGDGTRLSIL.